This T cell receptor beta chain was identified in a study of cytomegalovirus exposure and HLA in healthy donors (dated by TCRdb to 2017 to 2019). Study-level background: According to a later analysis, one platform produced both the 100 to 150 validation repertoires and the roughly 650 repertoires of the first cohort. To predict cytomegalovirus infection status, the study combined high-throughput TCR immunosequencing, statistical association of individual TCRs with disease status, and machine learning. The study aimed to test whether signatures of past pathogen exposure could be identified by cataloging public T cell receptors. A separate validation cohort of 90 to 150 different subjects was used in addition to the approximately 670-subject first cohort.

Overall results and qualifications from the work: In the study, around 150 TCR beta chains were listed as associated with cytomegalovirus. In vitro tests confirmed that a few of the cytomegalovirus-associated TCR beta chains recognize cytomegalovirus antigens. Subsequent analysis determined that TCRs grouped into clusters in the first cohort also showed a tendency toward co-occurrence across the 120 or so validation repertoires, and approximately 93% of cluster scores exceeded 0. Cytomegalovirus status was reported to be diagnosed by the classifier with high specificity and sensitivity in both the original and validation cohorts. The authors suggested that the approach could potentially be extended to other disease states and immunological phenotypes. Most TCR sequences were seen in very few donors, while some public TCRs were found in many individuals. All 130 or so repertoires were used to score co-occurrence in the validation cohort in a later analysis, because that analysis had no HLA typing for the cohort.

The donors belonged to the validation cohort of around 110 subjects, which was separate from the approximately 680-subject first cohort. The library came from the immunoSEQ multiplex PCR assay. In the source study's methods: A statistical classification framework was built for diagnosing cytomegalovirus status from the catalog of TCR beta chain sequences. This is the immuneACCESS table as TCRdb keeps it, with only in-frame sequences that have V and J called. A part of the clones is gone; compared with another copy, unresolved V genes explain less than half, and the rest is unexplained. V, J and clone size derive from that table, while D and trimming were established from the DNA sequence. Present in this sample are approximately 80,000 clones, 80% to 95% of which were seen just once. The top ten constitute 3.6% of the sample. Concerning this clone itself: Its antigen is unknown. It has no much larger one-base neighbor in the sample; base qualities were not kept.

Trimming accounts for 1 base at V and 4 bases at J, while the number of junction bases matched to no gene is 1. CDR1 SGHVT and CDR2 SQSDAQ were looked up in the germline V gene. Its CDR3 holds 16 amino acids, cysteine through phenylalanine. Kept here is only the CDR3 DNA, which spans 48 bases and is read in frame from base 1. This receptor was taken from a woman aged 25 to 39 in good health and CMV-seronegative. The rearrangement combines TRBV7-4 with TRBJ2-2, with TRBD1 matching 12 junction bases. Sequenced sample: PBMCs. The encoded CDR3 is CASSLGDRGPTGELFF. The nucleotides read TGTGCCAGCAGCTTAGGGGACAGGGGGCCCACCGGGGAGCTGTTTTTT. Reference TRBV7-4 and TRBJ2-2 proteins supply the regions before and after the CDR3; the full variable domain is: GAGVSQSPRYKVAKRGRDVALRCDSISGHVTLYWYRQTLGQGSEVLTYSQSDAQRDKSGRPSGRFSAERPERSVSTLKIQRTEQGDSAVYLCASSLGDRGPTGELFFGEGSRLTVL.